The text below deals with one T cell receptor beta chain. Antigen: not known. The sample comes from a study of T cell responses to AZD1222 COVID-19 vaccine. Clones were sequenced by immunoSEQ multiplex PCR, and TCRdb holds only the in-frame ones, with some missing. The table includes about 84,000 clones, around nine tenths detected once. Whole-study findings and limits: Across spike, vaccine-associated CD4 TCRs were found, dominant at 160-218 and 743-854.

Timing groups of about 4 and about 12 weeks for second doses were pooled. The CDR3 is made up of 15 amino acids. Trimming pared 5 bases from V and 8 bases from J, leaving 21 bases between. Germline V gives CDR1 MDHEN, CDR2 SYDVKM. The chain couples TRBV28 to TRBJ1-2, with D tentatively TRBD1 (6 bases). The TCR originated in an adult who received the AZD1222 COVID-19 vaccine. This specimen was peripheral blood, taken 28 days after the second AZD1222 dose. This CDR3 is CASSLPRGGVKGYTF. The CDR3 nucleotides are TGTGCCAGCAGTCTACCCAGGGGCGGGGTGAAGGGCTACACCTTC.